This paragraph reports one T cell receptor beta chain. Profiling relied on immunoSEQ multiplex PCR, and the TCRdb table lists in-frame clones only, not all of them. The sample has under 150,000 clones, about 80% seen once. The V end was cut by 7 bases, the J end by 2 bases, with 26 bases between. Looked up from germline, CDR1 is SGHTA and CDR2 is FQGNSA. The CDR3 consists of 18 residues. The source of the sample is a study of blood T cell repertoires in COVID-19. The overall study: Two negative PCRs, clearance, or symptom resolution characterized the recovered Cohort 3 donors.

Which cohort a participant joined came from the clinical history participants gave. Material for sequencing was PBMCs or T cells enriched from blood (not recorded which). The clonotype comes from a man aged 50 or older in a cohort exposed to, infected with or recovered from COVID-19 (not recorded which). This rearrangement joins TRBV7-2 to TRBJ1-2; D gene ambiguous. The DNA for the CDR3 is TGTGCCAGCACCTTGGAGATAAACGGGTTTCGGAGGAACTATGGCTACACCTTC. It is translated as CASTLEINGFRRNYGYTF.